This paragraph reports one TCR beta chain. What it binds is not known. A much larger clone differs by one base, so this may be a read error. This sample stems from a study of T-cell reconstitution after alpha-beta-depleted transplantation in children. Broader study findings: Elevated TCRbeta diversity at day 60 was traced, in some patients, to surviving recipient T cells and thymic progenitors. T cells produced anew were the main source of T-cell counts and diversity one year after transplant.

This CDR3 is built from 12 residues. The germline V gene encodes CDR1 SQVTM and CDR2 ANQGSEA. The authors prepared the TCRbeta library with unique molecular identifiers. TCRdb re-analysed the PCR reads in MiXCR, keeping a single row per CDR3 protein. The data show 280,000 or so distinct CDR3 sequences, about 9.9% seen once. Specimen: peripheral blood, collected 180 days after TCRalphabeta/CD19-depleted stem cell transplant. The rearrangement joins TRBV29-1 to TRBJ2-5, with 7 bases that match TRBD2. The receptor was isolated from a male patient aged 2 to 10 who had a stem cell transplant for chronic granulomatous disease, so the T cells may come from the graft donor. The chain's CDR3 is CSSGEGQEIQYF. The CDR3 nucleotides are TGCAGCTCCGGGGAGGGGCAAGAGATCCAGTACTTC. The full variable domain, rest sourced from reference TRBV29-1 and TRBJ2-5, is SAVISQKPSRDICQRGTSLTIQCQVDSQVTMMFWYRQQPGQSLTLIATANQGSEATYESGFVIDKFPISRPNLTFSTLTVSNMSPEDSSIYLCSSGEGQEIQYFGPGTRLLVL.